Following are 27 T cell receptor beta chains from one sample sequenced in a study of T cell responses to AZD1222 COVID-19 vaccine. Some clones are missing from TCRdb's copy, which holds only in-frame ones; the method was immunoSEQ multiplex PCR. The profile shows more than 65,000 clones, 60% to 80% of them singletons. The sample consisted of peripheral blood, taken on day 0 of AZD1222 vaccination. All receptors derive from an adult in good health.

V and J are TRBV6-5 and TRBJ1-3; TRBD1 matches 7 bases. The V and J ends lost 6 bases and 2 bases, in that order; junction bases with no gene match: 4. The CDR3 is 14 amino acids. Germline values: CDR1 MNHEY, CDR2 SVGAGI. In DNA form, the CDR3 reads TGTGCCAGCAGCCTGACAGGGACTGGAAACACCATATATTTT. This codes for CASSLTGTGNTIYF.

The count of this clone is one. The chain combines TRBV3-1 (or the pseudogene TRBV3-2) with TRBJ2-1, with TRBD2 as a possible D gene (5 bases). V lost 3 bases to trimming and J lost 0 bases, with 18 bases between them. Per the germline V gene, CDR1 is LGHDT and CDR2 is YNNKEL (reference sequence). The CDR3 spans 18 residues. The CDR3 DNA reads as TGTGCCAGCAGCCAGGGGTTCGGGCGGGCTAGCTCCTACAATGAGCAGTTCTTC. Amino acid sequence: CASSQGFGRASSYNEQFF.

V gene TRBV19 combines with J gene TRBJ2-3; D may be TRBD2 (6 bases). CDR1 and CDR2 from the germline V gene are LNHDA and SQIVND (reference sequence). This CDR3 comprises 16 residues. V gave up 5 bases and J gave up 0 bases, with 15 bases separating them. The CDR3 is CASSPLRDSSTDTQYF. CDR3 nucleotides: TGTGCCAGTAGTCCGCTCCGGGACTCTAGCACAGATACGCAGTATTTT.

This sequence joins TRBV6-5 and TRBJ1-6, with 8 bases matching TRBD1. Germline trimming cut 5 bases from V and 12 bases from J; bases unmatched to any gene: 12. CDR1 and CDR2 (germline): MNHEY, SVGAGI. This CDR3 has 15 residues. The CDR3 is CASSRDPGRGLPLHF. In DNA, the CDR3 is TGTGCCAGCAGTAGAGATCCCGGCAGGGGGCTACCCCTCCACTTT.

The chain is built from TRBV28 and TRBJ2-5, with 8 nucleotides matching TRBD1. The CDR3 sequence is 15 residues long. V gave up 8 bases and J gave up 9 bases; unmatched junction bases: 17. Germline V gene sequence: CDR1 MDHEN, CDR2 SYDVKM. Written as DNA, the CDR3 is TGTGCCAGCGGGGCGACAGGGGCTTTACTCGGAGCCCAGTACTTC. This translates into CASGATGALLGAQYF.

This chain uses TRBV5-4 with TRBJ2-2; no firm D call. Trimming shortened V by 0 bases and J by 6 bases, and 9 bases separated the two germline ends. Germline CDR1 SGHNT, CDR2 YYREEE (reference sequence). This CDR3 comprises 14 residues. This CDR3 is CASSLAGVPGELFF. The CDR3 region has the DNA TGTGCCAGCAGCTTGGCAGGAGTTCCCGGGGAGCTGTTTTTT.

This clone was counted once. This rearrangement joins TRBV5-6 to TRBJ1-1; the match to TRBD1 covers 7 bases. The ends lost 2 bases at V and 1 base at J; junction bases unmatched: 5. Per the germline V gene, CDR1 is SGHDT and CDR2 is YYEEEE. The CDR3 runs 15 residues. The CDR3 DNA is TGTGCCAGCAGCTTAGCGCGACAGGGGAACACTGAAGCTTTCTTT. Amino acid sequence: CASSLARQGNTEAFF. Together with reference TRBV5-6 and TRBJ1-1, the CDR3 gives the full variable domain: DAGVTQSPTHLIKTRGQQVTLRCSPKSGHDTVSWYQQALGQGPQFIFQYYEEEERQRGNFPDRFSGHQFPNYSSELNVNALLLGDSALYLCASSLARQGNTEAFFGQGTRLTVV.

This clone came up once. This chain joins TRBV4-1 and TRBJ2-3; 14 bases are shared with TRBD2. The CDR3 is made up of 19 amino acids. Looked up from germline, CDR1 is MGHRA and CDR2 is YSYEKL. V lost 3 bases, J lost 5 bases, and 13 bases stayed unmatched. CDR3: CASSQGLAGVIGAGDTQYF. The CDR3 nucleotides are TGCGCCAGCAGCCAGGGACTAGCGGGAGTTATTGGGGCGGGAGATACGCAGTATTTT.

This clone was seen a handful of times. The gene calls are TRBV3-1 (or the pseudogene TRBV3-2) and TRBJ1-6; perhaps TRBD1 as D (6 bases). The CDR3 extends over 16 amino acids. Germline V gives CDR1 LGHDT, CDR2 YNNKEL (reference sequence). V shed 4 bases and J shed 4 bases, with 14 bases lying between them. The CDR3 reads CASSPQGQGYNSPLHF. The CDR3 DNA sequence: TGTGCCAGCAGCCCGCAGGGGCAGGGATATAATTCACCCCTCCACTTT.

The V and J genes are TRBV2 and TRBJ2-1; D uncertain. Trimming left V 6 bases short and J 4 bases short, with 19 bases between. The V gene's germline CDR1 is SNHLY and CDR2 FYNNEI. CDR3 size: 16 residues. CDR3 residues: CASREVRQEPYNEQFF. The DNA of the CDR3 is TGTGCCAGCAGAGAGGTTCGACAAGAACCTTACAATGAGCAGTTCTTC. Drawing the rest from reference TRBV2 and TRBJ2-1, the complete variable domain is EPEVTQTPSHQVTQMGQEVILRCVPISNHLYFYWYRQILGQKVEFLVSFYNNEISEKSEIFDDQFSVERPDGSNFTLKIRSTKLEDSAMYFCASREVRQEPYNEQFFGPGTRLTVL.

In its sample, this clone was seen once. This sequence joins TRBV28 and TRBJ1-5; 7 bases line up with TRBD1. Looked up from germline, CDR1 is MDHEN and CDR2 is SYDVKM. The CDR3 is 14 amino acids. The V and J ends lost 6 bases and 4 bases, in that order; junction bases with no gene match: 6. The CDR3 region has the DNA TGTGCCAGCAGAAGAGGGGGCGCTAATCAGCCCCAGCATTTT. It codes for CASRRGGANQPQHF.

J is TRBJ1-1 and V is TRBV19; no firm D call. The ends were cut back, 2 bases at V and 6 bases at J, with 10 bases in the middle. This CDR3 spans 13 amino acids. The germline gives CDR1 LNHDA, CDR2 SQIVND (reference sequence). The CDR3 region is CASSIRSFSEAFF. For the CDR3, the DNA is TGTGCCAGTAGTATACGCAGCTTCTCTGAAGCTTTCTTT.

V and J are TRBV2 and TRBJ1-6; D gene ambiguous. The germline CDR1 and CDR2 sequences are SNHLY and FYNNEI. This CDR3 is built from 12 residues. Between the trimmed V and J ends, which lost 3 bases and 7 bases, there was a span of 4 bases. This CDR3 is CASSDTNSPLHF. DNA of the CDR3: TGTGCCAGCAGTGACACCAATTCACCCCTCCACTTT.

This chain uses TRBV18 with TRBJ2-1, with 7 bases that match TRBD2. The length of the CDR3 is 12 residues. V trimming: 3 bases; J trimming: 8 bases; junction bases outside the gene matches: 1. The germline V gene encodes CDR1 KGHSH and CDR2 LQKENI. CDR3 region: CASSPTSYEQFF. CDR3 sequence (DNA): TGTGCCAGCTCACCGACTAGCTATGAGCAGTTCTTC.

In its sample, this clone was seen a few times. The CDR3 loop reads CASSLVSAGSYNEQFF. CDR3 sequence (DNA): TGTGCCAGCAGCTTAGTATCAGCCGGATCCTACAATGAGCAGTTCTTC. This chain joins TRBV7-9 and TRBJ2-1; D call uncertain. This CDR3 is 16 amino acids long. V lost 1 base and J lost 1, with 11 bases in between. Germline CDR1 is SEHNR and CDR2 is FQNEAQ (reference sequence).

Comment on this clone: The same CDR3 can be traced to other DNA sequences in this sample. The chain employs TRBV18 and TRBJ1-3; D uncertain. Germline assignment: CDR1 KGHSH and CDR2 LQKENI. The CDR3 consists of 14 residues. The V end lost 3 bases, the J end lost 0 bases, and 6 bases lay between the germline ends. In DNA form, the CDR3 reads TGTGCCAGCTCACCGGACGGCTCTGGAAACACCATATATTTT. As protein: CASSPDGSGNTIYF.

CDR3 protein: CASSTGFSYTF. CDR3 DNA sequence: TGTGCCAGCTCTACAGGGTTTAGCTACACCTTC. The V gene is TRBV6-5, the J gene TRBJ1-2; D might be TRBD1 (6 bases). Germline V gives CDR1 MNHEY, CDR2 SVGAGI. The CDR3 sequence is 11 residues long. Trimming removed 8 bases at V and 9 bases at J, with 13 bases between.

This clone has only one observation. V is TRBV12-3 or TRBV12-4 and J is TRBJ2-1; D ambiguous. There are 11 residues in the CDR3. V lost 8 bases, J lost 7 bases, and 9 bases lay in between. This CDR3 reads CASAPQNEQFF. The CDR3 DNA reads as TGTGCCAGCGCCCCTCAGAATGAGCAGTTCTTC.

The CDR3 reads CASSINSGEQFF. CDR3 bases: TGTGCCAGTAGTATAAATTCTGGTGAGCAGTTCTTC. This chain links TRBV19 with TRBJ2-1; no firm D call. Germline values: CDR1 LNHDA, CDR2 SQIVND (reference sequence). The CDR3 is made up of 12 amino acids. Trimming cost V 2 bases and J 9 bases, with 8 bases left between them.

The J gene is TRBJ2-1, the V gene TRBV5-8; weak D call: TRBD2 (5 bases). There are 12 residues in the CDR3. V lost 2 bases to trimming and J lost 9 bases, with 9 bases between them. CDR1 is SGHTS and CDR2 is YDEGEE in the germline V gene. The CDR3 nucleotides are TGTGCCAGCAGCTTAAGGACTTTTGAGCAGTTCTTC. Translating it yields CASSLRTFEQFF.

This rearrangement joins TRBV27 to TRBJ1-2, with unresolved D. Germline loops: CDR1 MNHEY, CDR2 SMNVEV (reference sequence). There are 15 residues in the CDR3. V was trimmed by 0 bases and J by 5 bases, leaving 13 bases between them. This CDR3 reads CASSLSIFGGYGYTF. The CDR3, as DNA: TGTGCCAGCAGTTTATCAATTTTTGGTGGTTATGGCTACACCTTC.

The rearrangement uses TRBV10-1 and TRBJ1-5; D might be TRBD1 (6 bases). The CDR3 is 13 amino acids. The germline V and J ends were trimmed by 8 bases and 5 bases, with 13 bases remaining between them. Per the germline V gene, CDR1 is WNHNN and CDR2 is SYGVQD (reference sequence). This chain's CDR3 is CASQGQTDQPQHF. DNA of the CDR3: TGCGCCAGCCAAGGACAGACCGATCAGCCCCAGCATTTT.

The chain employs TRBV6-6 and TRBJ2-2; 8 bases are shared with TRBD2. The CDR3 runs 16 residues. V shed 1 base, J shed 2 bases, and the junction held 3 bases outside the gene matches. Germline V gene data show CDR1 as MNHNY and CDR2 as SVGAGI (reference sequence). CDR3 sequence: CASSYWTSPNTGELFF. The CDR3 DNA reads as TGTGCCAGCAGTTACTGGACTAGCCCCAACACCGGGGAGCTGTTTTTT.

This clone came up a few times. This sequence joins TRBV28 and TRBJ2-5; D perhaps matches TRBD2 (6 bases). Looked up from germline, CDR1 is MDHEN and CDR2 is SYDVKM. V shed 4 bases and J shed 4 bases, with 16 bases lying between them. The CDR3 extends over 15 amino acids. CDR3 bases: TGTGCCAGCAGTTCCCCACTAGCTGGGGGAGAGACCCAGTACTTC. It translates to CASSSPLAGGETQYF.

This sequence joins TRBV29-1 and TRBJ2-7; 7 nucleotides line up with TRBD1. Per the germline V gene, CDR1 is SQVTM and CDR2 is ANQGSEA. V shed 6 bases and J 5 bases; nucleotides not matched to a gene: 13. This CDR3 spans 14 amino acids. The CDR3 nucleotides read TGCAGCGTAGCCAGTACAGCGACAGGGCACGAGCAGTACTTC. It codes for CSVASTATGHEQYF.

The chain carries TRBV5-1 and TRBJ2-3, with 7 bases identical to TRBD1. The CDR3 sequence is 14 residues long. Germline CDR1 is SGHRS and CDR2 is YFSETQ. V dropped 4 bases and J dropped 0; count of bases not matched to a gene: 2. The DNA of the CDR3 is TGCGCCAGCAGCCCGGGACAGAGCACAGATACGCAGTATTTT. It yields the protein CASSPGQSTDTQYF.

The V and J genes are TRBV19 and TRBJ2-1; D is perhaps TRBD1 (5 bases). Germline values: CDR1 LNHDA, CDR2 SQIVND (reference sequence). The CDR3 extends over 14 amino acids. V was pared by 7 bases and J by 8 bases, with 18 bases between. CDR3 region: CASKSKRGGYEQFF. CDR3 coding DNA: TGTGCCAGTAAGAGCAAAAGGGGTGGGTATGAGCAGTTCTTC.